The source of this T cell receptor beta chain is a study of T cell repertoires in cytomegalovirus infection. Looking at the study overall: In the study, CMV epitopes included recently identified HLA-C-restricted and well-studied HLA-B-restricted ones.

TCRdb called the reads again in MiXCR, with one record for every CDR3 protein. The sample holds roughly 500,000 distinct CDR3 sequences, 33% seen once. Points on this clonotype: Its target is not known.

The sample here was cultured PBMCs, taken from culture after CMV antigen stimulation. The source of this sequence is a human donor in good health (CMV status not recorded). Some clones in this sample may be carry-over from other donors' samples.

CDR3 nucleotide sequence: TGTGCCAGCAGTTACTCCGCTTTCGGACTGACGAGCTCCTACGAGCAGTACGTC. This codes for CASSYSAFGLTSSYEQYV. The gene calls are TRBV6-2 or TRBV6-3 and TRBJ2-7; a weak D match, TRBD2 (5 bases). V was trimmed by 0 bases and J by 0 bases, leaving 18 bases between them. Germline loops: CDR1 MNHEY, CDR2 SVGEGT. This CDR3 has 18 amino acids.